One sample yielded the 10 T cell receptor beta chains listed below, sequenced in a study of T-cell memory formation after mild COVID-19. TCRdb recomputed calls from the 5' RACE reads with MiXCR, one row per CDR3 protein. Of about 190,000 distinct CDR3 sequences in the sample, about 20% were seen once. Specimen: PBMCs or a T cell subset sorted from them (not recorded which). All receptors come from an adult woman who had mild COVID-19 (a few samples of this study predate the infection). Cell type and time point are not known.

The chain employs TRBV27 and TRBJ2-7; D is tentatively TRBD1 or TRBD2 (5 bases each). Germline lookup yields CDR1 MNHEY and CDR2 SMNVEV (reference sequence). The CDR3 has 15 residues. V lost 6 bases to trimming and J lost 2 bases, with 17 bases between them. The CDR3 coding sequence is TGTGCCAGCAGCCCGAGGTCAATGGGGGCCTACGAGCAGTACTTC. It specifies CASSPRSMGAYEQYF.

The CDR3 loop is CASSISANVGNEQFF. The CDR3 coding sequence is TGTGCCAGTAGTATTTCGGCGAACGTTGGTAATGAGCAGTTCTTC. The J gene is TRBJ2-1, the V gene TRBV19; D gene uncertain. This CDR3 is built from 15 residues. CDR1 and CDR2 from the germline V gene are LNHDA and SQIVND (reference sequence). V lost 3 bases, J lost 7 bases, and 16 bases lay in between.

The V and J genes are TRBV6-2 or TRBV6-3 and TRBJ1-5; the D is unclear. V lost 6 bases to trimming and J lost 0 bases, with 15 bases between them. The germline gives CDR1 MNHEY, CDR2 SVGEGT. The CDR3 sequence is 16 residues long. CDR3: CASSLTDSGSNQPQHF. CDR3 in DNA: TGTGCCAGCAGCCTTACAGATTCGGGTAGCAATCAGCCCCAGCATTTT.

The gene calls are TRBV4-1 and TRBJ2-1, with D maybe TRBD2 (5 bases). Per germline, CDR1 MGHRA and CDR2 YSYEKL. V was pared by 6 bases and J by 15 bases, with 24 bases between. The CDR3 runs to 14 residues. CDR3 residues: CASRNQEGERPPFF. In DNA, the CDR3 is TGCGCCAGCAGGAACCAAGAGGGAGAGCGCCCCCCGTTCTTC.

This clonotype was seen a handful of times. The gene calls are TRBV11-2 and TRBJ2-1; D call uncertain. The V end lost 3 bases, the J end lost 6 bases, and 6 bases lay between the germline ends. The CDR3 runs to 12 residues. Germline V gene lookup returns CDR1 SGHAT and CDR2 FQNNGV. The DNA of the CDR3 is TGTGCCAGCAGCTTTACACCCAATGAGCAGTTCTTC. It is translated as CASSFTPNEQFF.

This chain connects TRBV5-6 to TRBJ2-3, with unresolved D. Germline V gene data show CDR1 as SGHDT and CDR2 as YYEEEE. Trimming took 0 bases from V and 6 from J, leaving 8 bases between them. The CDR3 is 13 residues long. The CDR3 is CASSLASFDTQYF. In nucleotides, the CDR3 is TGTGCCAGCAGCTTGGCCTCTTTTGATACGCAGTATTTT.

This clonotype occurred many times. The V call is TRBV28, the J call TRBJ2-7; 7 bases align to TRBD1. This CDR3 has 15 residues. J was trimmed by 2 bases and V by 8 bases; bases with no gene match: 12. Germline CDR1 reads MDHEN; CDR2 reads SYDVKM. The CDR3 protein is CASPPDGTDAYEQYF. The CDR3 DNA reads TGTGCCAGCCCTCCTGACGGGACAGACGCCTACGAGCAGTACTTC. The full variable domain, with the rest looked up from reference TRBV28 and TRBJ2-7, is DVKVTQSSRYLVKRTGEKVFLECVQDMDHENMFWYRQDPGLGLRLIYFSYDVKMKEKGDIPEGYSVSREKKERFSLILESASTNQTSMYLCASPPDGTDAYEQYFGPGTRLTVT.

The rearrangement links TRBV11-2 to TRBJ2-3; unclear D gene. Between the trimmed V and J ends, which lost 0 bases and 1 base, there was a span of 11 bases. In germline, CDR1 is SGHAT, CDR2 FQNNGV. The CDR3 contains 16 residues. The CDR3 bases are TGTGCCAGCAGCTTAGATCTGACACAAGGCACAGATACGCAGTATTTT. Translating it yields CASSLDLTQGTDTQYF.

V and J are TRBV7-9 and TRBJ1-1; 7 bases map to TRBD1. From germline, CDR1 is SEHNR and CDR2 FQNEAQ (reference sequence). This CDR3 contains 15 residues. The ends lost 1 base at V and 3 bases at J; junction bases unmatched: 5. CDR3 amino acids: CASSLVGRGDTEAFF. The CDR3 DNA reads as TGTGCCAGCAGCTTAGTCGGCAGGGGGGACACTGAAGCTTTCTTT.

The CDR3 here is CASRDGNEQFF. CDR3 in DNA: TGTGCCAGCAGAGATGGAAATGAGCAGTTCTTC. The V gene is TRBV4-2, the J gene TRBJ2-1; D ambiguous. The V gene's germline CDR1 is LGHNA and CDR2 YNFKEQ. The CDR3 runs 11 residues. V was shortened by 6 bases and J by 7 bases, with 7 bases between the two germline ends.